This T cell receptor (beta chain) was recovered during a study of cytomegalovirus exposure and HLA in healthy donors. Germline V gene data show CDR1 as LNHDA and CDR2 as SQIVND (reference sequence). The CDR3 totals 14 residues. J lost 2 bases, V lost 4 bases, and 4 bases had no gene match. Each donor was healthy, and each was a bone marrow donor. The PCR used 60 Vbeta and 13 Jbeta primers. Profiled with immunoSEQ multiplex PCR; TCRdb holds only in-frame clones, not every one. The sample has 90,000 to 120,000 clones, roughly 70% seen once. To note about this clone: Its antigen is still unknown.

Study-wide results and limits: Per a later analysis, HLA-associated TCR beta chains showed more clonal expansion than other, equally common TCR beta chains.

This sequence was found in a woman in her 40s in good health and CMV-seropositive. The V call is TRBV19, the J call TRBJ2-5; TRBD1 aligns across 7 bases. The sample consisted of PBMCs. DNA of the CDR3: TGTGCCAGTAGTACCGGGACAGCTCAAGAGACCCAGTACTTC. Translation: CASSTGTAQETQYF.